This T cell receptor (beta chain) was obtained from a study of regulatory T cells in long-lasting Graves disease. Notes on the study in general: Small numbers of samples may have cut accuracy.

This clonotype was counted a few times. Its antigen remains unidentified. CDR3-region Arm-PCR and iRepertoire HTBI primers produced the TCR beta libraries. One entry per CDR3 protein, called by TCRdb with MiXCR from the multiplex PCR reads. This sample carries 400,000 to 550,000 distinct CDR3 sequences, approximately 16% of them seen once, and the ten largest clones take roughly 10%. Time point defined: newly diagnosed GD, antithyroid drugs for less than 3 months. With RNA extracted from PBMCs as input, the TCR library was made. V lost 6 bases and J lost 1, with 21 bases in between. The CDR3 totals 18 residues. The V gene's germline CDR1 is LNHDA and CDR2 SQIVND (reference sequence). This same sample was also taken into another study, of T cells in Graves' hyperthyroidism and ophthalmopathy.

This chain connects TRBV19 to TRBJ1-4, with D perhaps matching TRBD1 (6 bases). The receptor was derived from a woman aged 30 to 39 with Graves disease. Sequencing used peripheral blood mononuclear cells (PBMCs), obtained at new diagnosis, from a patient treated with antithyroid drugs. For the CDR3, the DNA is TGTGCCAGTAGAGGGATTATGGGACACCGGCAAACTAATGAAAAACTGTTTTTT. Protein: CASRGIMGHRQTNEKLFF.